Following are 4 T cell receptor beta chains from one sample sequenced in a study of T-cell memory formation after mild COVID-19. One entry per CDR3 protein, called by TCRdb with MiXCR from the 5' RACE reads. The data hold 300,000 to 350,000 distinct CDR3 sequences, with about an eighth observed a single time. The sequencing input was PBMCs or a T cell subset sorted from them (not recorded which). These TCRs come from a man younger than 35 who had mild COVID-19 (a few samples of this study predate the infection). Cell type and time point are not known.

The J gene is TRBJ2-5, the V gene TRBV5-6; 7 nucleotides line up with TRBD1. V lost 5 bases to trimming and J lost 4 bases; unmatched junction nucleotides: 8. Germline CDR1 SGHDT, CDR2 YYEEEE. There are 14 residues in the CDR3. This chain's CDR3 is CASRQTGASETQYF. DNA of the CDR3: TGTGCCAGCAGGCAAACAGGGGCCTCAGAGACCCAGTACTTC.

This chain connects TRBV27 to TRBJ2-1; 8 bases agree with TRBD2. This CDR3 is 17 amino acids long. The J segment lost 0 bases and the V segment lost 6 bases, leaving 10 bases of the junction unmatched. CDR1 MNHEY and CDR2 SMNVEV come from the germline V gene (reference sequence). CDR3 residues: CASSPRGLGASYNEQFF. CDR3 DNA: TGTGCCAGCAGCCCAAGGGGACTAGGGGCCTCCTACAATGAGCAGTTCTTC.

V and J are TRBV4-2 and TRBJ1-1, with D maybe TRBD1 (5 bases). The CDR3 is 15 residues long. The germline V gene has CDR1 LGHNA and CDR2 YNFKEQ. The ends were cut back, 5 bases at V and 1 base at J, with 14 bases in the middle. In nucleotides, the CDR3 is TGTGCCAGCAGCAAGCAACCGCAGGGGAACACTGAAGCTTTCTTT. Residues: CASSKQPQGNTEAFF.

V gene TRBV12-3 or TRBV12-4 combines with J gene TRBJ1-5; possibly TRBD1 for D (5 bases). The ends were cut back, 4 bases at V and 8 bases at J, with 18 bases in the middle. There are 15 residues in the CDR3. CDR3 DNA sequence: TGTGCCAGCAGTTCGGCGGCAGGGATGATGGAGCCCCAGCATTTT. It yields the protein CASSSAAGMMEPQHF.